The clone carrying this T cell receptor (beta chain) was counted only a few times. This specimen belongs to a study of blood T cell repertoires in COVID-19. On the study more broadly: The United States, Italy and Spain provided the acute and convalescent COVID-19 samples. T cells, B-cell-depleted T cells, or PBMCs supplied cDNA or gDNA.

Study processing details: Cell counts per sample came from amplifying reference gene primers. The data were produced by immunoSEQ multiplex PCR, yet TCRdb's version contains in-frame clones alone and is incomplete. V and J calls and clone size come straight from that table; D and trimming were deduced from the DNA. This sample yields around 160,000 clones, of which around 84% are seen a single time; 10% to 15% belongs to the top ten. Germline CDR1 is SEHNR and CDR2 is FQNEAQ (reference sequence). This CDR3 contains 16 residues. V was clipped by 5 bases and J by 0 bases; unmatched bases: 7. The specimen sequenced was peripheral blood. The TCR comes from a man aged 55 to 70 with active or convalescent COVID-19. V gene TRBV7-9 combines with J gene TRBJ2-3, with TRBD2 matching over 8 bases. The CDR3 nucleotides read TGTGCCAGCAGCCCTCTTCTAGCGGGCAGCACAGATACGCAGTATTTT. It is translated as CASSPLLAGSTDTQYF. The full variable domain, with the rest looked up from reference TRBV7-9 and TRBJ2-3, is DTGVSQNPRHKITKRGQNVTFRCDPISEHNRLYWYRQTLGQGPEFLTYFQNEAQLEKSRLLSDRFSAERPKGSFSTLEIQRTEQGDSAMYLCASSPLLAGSTDTQYFGPGTRLTVL.